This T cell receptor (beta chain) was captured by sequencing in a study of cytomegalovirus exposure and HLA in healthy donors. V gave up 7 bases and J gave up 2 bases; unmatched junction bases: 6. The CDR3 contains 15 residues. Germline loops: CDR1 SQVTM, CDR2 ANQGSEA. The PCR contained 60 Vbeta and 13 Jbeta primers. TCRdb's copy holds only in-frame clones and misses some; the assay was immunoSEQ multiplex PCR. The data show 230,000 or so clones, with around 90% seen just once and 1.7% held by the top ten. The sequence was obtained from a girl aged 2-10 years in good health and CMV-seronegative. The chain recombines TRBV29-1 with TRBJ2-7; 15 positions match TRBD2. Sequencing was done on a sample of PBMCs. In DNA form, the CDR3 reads TGCAGCGCCTTTGGACTAGCGGGAGGGACCTACGAGCAGTACTTC. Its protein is CSAFGLAGGTYEQYF.